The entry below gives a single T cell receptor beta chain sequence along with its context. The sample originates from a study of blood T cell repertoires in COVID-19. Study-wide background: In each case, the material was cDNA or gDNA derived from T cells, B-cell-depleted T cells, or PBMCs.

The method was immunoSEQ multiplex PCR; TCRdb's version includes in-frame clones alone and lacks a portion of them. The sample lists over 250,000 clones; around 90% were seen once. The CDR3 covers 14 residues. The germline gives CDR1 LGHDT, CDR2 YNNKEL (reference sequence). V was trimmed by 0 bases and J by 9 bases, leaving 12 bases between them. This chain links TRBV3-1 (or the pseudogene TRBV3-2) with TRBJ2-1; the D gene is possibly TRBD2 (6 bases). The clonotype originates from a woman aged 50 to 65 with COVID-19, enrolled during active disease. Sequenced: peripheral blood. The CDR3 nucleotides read TGTGCCAGCAGCCAAGATGGGGGAGGTGGTGAGCAGTTCTTC. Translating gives CASSQDGGGGEQFF.